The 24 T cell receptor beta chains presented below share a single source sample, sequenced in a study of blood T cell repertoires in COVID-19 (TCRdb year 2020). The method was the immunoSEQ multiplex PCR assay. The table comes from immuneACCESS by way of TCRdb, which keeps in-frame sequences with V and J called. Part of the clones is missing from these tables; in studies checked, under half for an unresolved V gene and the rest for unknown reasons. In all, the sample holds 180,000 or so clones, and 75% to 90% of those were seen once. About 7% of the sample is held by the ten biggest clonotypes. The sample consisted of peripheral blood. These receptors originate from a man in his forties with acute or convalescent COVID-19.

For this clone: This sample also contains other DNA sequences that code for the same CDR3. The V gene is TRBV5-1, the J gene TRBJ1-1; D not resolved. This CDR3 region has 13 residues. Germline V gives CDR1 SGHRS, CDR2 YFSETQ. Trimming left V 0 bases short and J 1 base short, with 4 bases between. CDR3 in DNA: TGCGCCAGCAGCTTGGGAGGGAACACTGAAGCTTTCTTT. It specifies CASSLGGNTEAFF.

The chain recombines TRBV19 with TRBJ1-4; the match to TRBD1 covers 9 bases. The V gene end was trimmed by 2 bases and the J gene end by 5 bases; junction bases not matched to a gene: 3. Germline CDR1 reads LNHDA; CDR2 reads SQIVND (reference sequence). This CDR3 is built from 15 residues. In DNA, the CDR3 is TGTGCCAGTAGTATATCTGGGACAGGGAATGAAAAACTGTTTTTT. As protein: CASSISGTGNEKLFF.

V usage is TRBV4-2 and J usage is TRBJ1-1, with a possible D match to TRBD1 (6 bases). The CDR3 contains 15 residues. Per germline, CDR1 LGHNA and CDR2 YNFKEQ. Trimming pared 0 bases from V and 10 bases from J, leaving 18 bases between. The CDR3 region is CASSQDLGGALRAFF. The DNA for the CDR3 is TGTGCCAGCAGCCAAGATCTTGGGGGCGCATTGAGAGCTTTCTTT.

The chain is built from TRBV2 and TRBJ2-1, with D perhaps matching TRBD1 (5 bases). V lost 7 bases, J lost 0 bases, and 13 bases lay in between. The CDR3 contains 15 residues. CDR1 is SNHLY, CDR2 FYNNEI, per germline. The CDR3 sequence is CASNPSQGSYNEQFF. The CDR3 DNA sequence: TGTGCCAGCAATCCCTCGCAGGGCTCCTACAATGAGCAGTTCTTC.

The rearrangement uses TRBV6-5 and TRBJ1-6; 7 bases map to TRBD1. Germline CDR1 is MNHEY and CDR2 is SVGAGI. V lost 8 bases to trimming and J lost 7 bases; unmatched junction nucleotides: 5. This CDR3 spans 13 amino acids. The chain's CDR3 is CASSGQPNSPLHF. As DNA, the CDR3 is TGTGCCAGCTCGGGACAGCCCAATTCACCCCTCCACTTT.

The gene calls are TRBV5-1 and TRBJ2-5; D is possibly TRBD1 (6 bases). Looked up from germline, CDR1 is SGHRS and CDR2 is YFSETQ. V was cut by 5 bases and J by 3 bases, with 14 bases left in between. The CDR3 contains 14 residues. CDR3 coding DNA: TGCGCCAGCAGTTTTCAGGGGCGCGAAGAGACCCAGTACTTC. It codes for CASSFQGREETQYF.

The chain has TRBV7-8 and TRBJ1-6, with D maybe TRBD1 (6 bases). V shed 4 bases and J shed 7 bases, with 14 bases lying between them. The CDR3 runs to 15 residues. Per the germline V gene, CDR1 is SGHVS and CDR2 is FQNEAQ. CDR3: CASSSAGVANSPLHF. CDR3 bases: TGTGCCAGCAGCTCAGCAGGGGTGGCAAATTCACCCCTCCACTTT.

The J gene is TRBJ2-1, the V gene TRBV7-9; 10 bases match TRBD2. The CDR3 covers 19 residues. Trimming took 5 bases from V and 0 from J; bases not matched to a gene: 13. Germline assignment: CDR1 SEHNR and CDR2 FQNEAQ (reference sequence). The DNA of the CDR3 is TGTGCCAGCAGCCGCCCAGTAGCGGGGGGACCAAGCTCCTACAATGAGCAGTTCTTC. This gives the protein CASSRPVAGGPSSYNEQFF.

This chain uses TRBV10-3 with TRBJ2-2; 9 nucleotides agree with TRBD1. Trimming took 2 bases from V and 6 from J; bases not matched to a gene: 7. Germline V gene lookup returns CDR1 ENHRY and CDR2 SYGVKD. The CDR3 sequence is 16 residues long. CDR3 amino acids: CAISEGMGQGAGELFF. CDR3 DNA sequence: TGTGCCATCAGTGAGGGAATGGGACAGGGAGCCGGGGAGCTGTTTTTT.

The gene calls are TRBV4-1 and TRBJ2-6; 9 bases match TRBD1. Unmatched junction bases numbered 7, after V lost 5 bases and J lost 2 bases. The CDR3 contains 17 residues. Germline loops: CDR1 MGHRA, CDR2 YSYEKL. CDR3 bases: TGCGCCAGCAGCGCCGGGACAGGGTTACCTGGGGCCAACGTCCTGACTTTC. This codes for CASSAGTGLPGANVLTF.

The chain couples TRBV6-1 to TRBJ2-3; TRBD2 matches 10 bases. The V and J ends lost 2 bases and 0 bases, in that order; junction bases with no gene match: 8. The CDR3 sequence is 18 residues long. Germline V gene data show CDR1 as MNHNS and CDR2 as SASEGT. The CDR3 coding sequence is TGTGCCAGCAGTGAAAACCCTAGCGGGGGCGGAAGCACAGATACGCAGTATTTT. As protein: CASSENPSGGGSTDTQYF.

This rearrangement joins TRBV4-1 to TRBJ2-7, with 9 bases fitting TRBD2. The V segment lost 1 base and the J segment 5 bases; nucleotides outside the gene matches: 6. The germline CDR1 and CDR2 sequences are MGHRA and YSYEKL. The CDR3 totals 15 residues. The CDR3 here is CASSQALGTSNEQYF. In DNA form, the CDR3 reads TGCGCCAGCAGCCAAGCACTCGGGACTAGCAACGAGCAGTACTTC.

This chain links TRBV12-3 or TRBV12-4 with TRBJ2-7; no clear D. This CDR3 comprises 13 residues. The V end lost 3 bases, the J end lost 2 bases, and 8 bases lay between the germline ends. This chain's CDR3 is CASSLGSPYEQYF. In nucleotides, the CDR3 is TGTGCCAGCAGTTTGGGCAGCCCCTACGAGCAGTACTTC.

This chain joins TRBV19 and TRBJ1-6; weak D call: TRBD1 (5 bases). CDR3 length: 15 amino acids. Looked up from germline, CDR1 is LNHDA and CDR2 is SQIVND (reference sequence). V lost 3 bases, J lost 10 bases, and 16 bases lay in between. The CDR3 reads CASSIWGGKESPLHF. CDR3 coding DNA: TGTGCCAGTAGTATTTGGGGGGGGAAGGAATCACCCCTCCACTTT.

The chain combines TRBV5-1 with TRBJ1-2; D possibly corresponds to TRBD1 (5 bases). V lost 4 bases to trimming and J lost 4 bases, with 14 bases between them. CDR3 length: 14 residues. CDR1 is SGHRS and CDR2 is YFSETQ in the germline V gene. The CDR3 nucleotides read TGCGCCAGCAGCCGGATATCAGGGTTCTATGGCTACACCTTC. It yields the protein CASSRISGFYGYTF.

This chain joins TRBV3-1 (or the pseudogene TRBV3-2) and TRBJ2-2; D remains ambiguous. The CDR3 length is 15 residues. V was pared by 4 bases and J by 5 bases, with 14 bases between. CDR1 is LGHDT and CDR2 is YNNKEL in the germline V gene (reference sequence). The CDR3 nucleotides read TGTGCCAGCAGCCCTCAATGGGCAGAGACCGGGGAGCTGTTTTTT. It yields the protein CASSPQWAETGELFF.

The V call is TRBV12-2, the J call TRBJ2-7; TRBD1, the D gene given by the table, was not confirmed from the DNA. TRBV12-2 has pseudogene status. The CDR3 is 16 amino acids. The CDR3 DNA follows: TGTGCAAGTCGCACTCGGCTGGGGACAGCTCCCTACGAGCAGTACTTC. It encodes CASRTRLGTAPYEQYF.

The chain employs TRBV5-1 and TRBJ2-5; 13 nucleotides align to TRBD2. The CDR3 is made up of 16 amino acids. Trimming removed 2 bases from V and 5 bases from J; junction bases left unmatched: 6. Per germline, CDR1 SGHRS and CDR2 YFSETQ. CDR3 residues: CASSFRTSGGRETQYF. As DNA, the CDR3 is TGCGCCAGCAGCTTCCGGACTAGCGGGGGCCGGGAGACCCAGTACTTC. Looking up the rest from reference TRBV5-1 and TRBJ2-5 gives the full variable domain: KAGVTQTPRYLIKTRGQQVTLSCSPISGHRSVSWYQQTPGQGLQFLFEYFSETQRNKGNFPGRFSGRQFSNSRSEMNVSTLELGDSALYLCASSFRTSGGRETQYFGPGTRLLVL.

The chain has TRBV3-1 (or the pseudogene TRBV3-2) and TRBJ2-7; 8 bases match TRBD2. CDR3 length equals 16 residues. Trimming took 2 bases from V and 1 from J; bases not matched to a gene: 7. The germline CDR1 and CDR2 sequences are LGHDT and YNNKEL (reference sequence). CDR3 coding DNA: TGTGCCAGCAGCCAATCCGGGGGGGGAATGTCCTACGAGCAGTACTTC. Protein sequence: CASSQSGGGMSYEQYF.

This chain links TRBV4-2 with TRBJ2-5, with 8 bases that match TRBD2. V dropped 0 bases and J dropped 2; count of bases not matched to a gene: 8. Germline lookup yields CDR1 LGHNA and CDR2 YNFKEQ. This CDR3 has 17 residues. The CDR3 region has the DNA TGTGCCAGCAGCCAAGATCCGGCGGGGGGTACGCAAGAGACCCAGTACTTC. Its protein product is CASSQDPAGGTQETQYF.

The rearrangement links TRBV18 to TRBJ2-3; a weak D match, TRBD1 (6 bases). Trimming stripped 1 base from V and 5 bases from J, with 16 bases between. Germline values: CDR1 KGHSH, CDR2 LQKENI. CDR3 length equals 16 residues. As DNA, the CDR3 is TGTGCCAGCTCACCACTGCACAGGGTAGACGGAGATACGCAGTATTTT. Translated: CASSPLHRVDGDTQYF.

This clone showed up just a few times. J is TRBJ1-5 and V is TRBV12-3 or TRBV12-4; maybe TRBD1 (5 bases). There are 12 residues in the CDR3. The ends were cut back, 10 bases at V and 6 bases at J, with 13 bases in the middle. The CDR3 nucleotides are TGTGCCACCTCGAAGGGGCTTCAGCCCCAGCATTTT. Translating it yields CATSKGLQPQHF.

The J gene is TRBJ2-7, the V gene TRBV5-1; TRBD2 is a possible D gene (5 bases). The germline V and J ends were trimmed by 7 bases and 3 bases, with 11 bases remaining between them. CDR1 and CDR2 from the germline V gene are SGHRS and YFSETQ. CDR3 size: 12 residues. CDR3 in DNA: TGCGCCAGCTCTAGTGAGGGCTACGAGCAGTACTTC. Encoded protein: CASSSEGYEQYF.

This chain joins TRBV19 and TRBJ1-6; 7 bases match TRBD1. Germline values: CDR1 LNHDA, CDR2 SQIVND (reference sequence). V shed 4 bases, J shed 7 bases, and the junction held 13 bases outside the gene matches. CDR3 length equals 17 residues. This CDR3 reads CASSTTPRDSGNSPLHF. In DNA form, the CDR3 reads TGTGCCAGTAGTACCACCCCTCGGGACAGTGGGAATTCACCCCTCCACTTT. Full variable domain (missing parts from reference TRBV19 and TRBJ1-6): DGGITQSPKYLFRKEGQNVTLSCEQNLNHDAMYWYRQDPGQGLRLIYYSQIVNDFQKGDIAEGYSVSREKKESFPLTVTSAQKNPTAFYLCASSTTPRDSGNSPLHFGNGTRLTVT.